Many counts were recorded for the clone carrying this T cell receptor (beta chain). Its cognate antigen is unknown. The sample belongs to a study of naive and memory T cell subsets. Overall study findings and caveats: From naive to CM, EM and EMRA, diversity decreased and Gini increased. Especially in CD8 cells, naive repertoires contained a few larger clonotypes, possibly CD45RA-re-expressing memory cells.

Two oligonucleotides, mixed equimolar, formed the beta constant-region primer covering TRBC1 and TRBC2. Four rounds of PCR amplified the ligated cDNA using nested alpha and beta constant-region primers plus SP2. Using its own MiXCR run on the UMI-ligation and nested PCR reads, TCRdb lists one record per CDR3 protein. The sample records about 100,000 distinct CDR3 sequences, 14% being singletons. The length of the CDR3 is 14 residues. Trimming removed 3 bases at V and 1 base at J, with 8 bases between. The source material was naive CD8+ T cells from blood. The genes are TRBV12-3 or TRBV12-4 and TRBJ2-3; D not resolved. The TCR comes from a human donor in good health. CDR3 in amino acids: CASSFAGGTDTQYF. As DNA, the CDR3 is TGTGCCAGCAGTTTTGCTGGCGGCACAGATACGCAGTATTTT.